This T cell receptor beta chain was documented in a study of OX40 agonist ivuxolimab in advanced cancers. Study details: Therapy given before enrollment (anti-PD-1, anti-PD-L1 or anti-CTLA-4) was allowed, and around 44% had some. Partial responses were achieved by three patients, one with hepatocellular carcinoma and two with cutaneous melanoma.

Germline V gives CDR1 GTSNPN, CDR2 SVGIG (reference sequence). V lost 4 bases, J lost 4 bases, and 5 bases lay in between. The CDR3 sequence is 11 residues long. Study-level findings and limits: CD8+ T cells averaged more expanded clones than CD4+.

Here immunoSEQ multiplex PCR was the method, and the copy in TCRdb shows in-frame clones only, minus some. The sample yields fewer than 90,000 clones, around nine tenths seen once. This clone was counted a few times. Its cognate antigen is unknown. The rearrangement joins TRBV30 to TRBJ1-3; the D is unclear. The input for sequencing was CD4+ or CD8+ T cells sorted from blood, taken in a trial of the OX40 agonist ivuxolimab. The clonotype originates from an adult with an advanced solid tumor such as melanoma, head and neck, liver or kidney cancer. The CDR3 spells CAWNTGNTIYF. CDR3 DNA sequence: TGTGCCTGGAACACCGGAAACACCATATATTTT.